The T cell receptor (beta chain) described here comes from a study of T cells expressing NK-cell markers. Study-level points and caveats: Four donors showed these clonotypes also leading the CD3+CD56-NKG2C+ fraction.

Details on this clonotype: Antigen: not known.

TCRdb reprocessed the 5' RACE reads and reports one entry per CDR3 protein, with no DNA. This sample contains about 150,000 distinct CDR3 sequences. CDR1 is MNHNY and CDR2 is SVGAGI in the germline V gene (reference sequence). The CDR3 length is 15 residues. Specimen: blood T cells: a sorted CD56 or NKG2C T cell subset, CD4+ or CD8+ T cells, or bulk PBMC T cells (not recorded which). This receptor was taken from a woman in her 50s in good health. The chain is built from TRBV6-6 and TRBJ2-5; TCRdb's assignment of TRBD1 cannot be checked, as there is no DNA. The CDR3 protein is CASSYSGGRQETQYF.